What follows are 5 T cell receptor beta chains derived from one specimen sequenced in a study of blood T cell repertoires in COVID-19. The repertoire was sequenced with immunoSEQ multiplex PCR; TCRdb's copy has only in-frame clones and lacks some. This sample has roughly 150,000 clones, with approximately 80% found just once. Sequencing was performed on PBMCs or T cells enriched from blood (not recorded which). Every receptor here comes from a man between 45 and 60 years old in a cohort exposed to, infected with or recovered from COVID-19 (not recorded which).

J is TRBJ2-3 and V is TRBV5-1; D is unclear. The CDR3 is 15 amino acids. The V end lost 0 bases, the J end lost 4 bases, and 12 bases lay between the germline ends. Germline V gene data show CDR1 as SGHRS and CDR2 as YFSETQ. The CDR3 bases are TGCGCCAGCAGCTTGGATCCCTTAGTGGCAGATACGCAGTATTTT. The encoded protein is CASSLDPLVADTQYF.

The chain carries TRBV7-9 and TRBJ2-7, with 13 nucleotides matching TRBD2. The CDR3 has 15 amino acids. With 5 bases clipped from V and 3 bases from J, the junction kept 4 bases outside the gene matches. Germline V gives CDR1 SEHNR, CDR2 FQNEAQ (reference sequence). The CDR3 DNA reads TGTGCCAGCAGCGCGGGACTAGCGGGAAGCTACGAGCAGTACTTC. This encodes CASSAGLAGSYEQYF.

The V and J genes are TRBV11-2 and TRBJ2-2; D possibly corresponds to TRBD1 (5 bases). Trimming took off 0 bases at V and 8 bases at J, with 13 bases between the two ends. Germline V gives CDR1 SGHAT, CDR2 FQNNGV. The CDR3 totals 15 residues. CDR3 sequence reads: CASSLDGAARGELFF. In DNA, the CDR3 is TGTGCCAGCAGCTTAGATGGGGCCGCTCGGGGGGAGCTGTTTTTT.

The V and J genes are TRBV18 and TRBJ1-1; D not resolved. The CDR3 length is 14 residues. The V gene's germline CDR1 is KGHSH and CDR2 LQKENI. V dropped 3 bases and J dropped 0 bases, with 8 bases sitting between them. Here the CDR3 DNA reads TGTGCCAGCTCACCTAAAGACATGAACACTGAAGCTTTCTTT. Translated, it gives CASSPKDMNTEAFF.

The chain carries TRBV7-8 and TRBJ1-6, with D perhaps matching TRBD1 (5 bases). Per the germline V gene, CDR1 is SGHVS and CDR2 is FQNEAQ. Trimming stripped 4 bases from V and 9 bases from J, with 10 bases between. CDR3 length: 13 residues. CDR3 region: CASSWDGSSPLHF. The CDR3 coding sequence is TGTGCCAGCAGCTGGGACGGGAGTTCACCCCTCCACTTT.